The 19 T cell receptor beta chains presented below share a single source sample, sequenced in a study of tissue T cells after allogeneic stem cell transplantation. Produced via immunoSEQ multiplex PCR; TCRdb's table is partial and in-frame only. This table has some 48,000 clones, roughly 73% appearing once. Sequencing input: sorted cells pooled from one or two spleens. The receptors here all came from a pool of C57BL/6 mice in good health.

In this sample, this clone turned up a few times. The listed genes are named as in mouse. The read finishes 1 residue shy of the CDR3 end, and the germline J gene is used to complete it. This chain uses TRBV2 with TRBJ1-3; D remains ambiguous. The germline CDR1 and CDR2 sequences are LGHNA and YSYQKL. V lost 0 bases and J 0 bases, leaving 3 bases between the germline ends. CDR3 length: 14 amino acids. This chain's CDR3 is CASSQEGSGNTLYF. The sequenced CDR3 bases are TGTGCCAGCAGCCAAGAGGGTTCTGGAAATACGCTCTAT.

Concerning this clone itself: Genes and germline come from the mouse. The DNA ends 1 residue before the CDR3 does, and the rest of the CDR3 is filled in from the germline J gene. J is TRBJ2-7 and V is TRBV20; 7 nucleotides agree with TRBD2. After removal of 5 bases from V and 4 bases from J, the junction contained 2 bases not matched to a gene. Germline CDR1 GFQATS, CDR2 STVNSAI. The CDR3 is made up of 11 amino acids. The covered CDR3 bases are TGTGGTGCTCAACTGGGGTATGAACAGTAC. Translating gives CGAQLGYEQY. The complete CDR3 reads CGAQLGYEQYF.

Concerning this clone: Gene names are the mouse ones. The sequenced fragment ends 1 residue before the CDR3 boundary, so the rest is inferred from the germline J gene. The chain uses TRBV1 and TRBJ1-3, with D unclear. Trimming removed 4 bases from V and 0 bases from J, with 7 bases in between. The CDR3 is 14 residues long. Germline V CDR1 and CDR2: NSQYPW, LRSPGD (reference sequence). The part of the CDR3 DNA that was read is TGCACCTGCAGTGGATCAATTTCTGGAAATACGCTCTAT. Translated, it gives CTCSGSISGNTLY. The full CDR3 reads CTCSGSISGNTLYF.

In the case of this clone: Each gene name is a mouse one. The read terminates 1 residue ahead of where the CDR3 ends, so the germline J gene completes it. This chain joins TRBV31 and TRBJ2-7; D is perhaps TRBD1 or TRBD2 (6 bases each). V was cut by 1 base and J by 7 bases, with 11 bases left in between. The CDR3 runs 12 residues. Germline V gene lookup returns CDR1 GKSSPN and CDR2 SITVG. CDR3 loop: CAWSPGAREQYF. The sequenced part of the CDR3 DNA is TGTGCCTGGAGTCCGGGGGCGCGGGAACAGTAC.

Regarding this clone: Genes and germline come from the mouse. The read falls 1 residue short of the CDR3 end, and the missing part is taken from the germline J gene. The V and J genes are TRBV4 and TRBJ2-5; D uncertain. CDR1 is LGHDT, CDR2 YNNKQL, per germline (reference sequence). The V and J ends lost 5 bases and 6 bases respectively, with 6 bases between them. This CDR3 is 11 amino acids long. CDR3 bases read: TGTGCCAGCAGCCTCGGGGACACCCAGTAC. Translated, it gives CASSLGDTQY. The whole CDR3 protein is CASSLGDTQYF. Full variable domain (outside the CDR3, taken from reference TRBV4 and TRBJ2-5): ETAVFQTPNYHVTQVGNEVSFNCKQTLGHDTMYWYKQDSKKLLKIMFSYNNKQLIVNETVPRRFSPQSSDKAHLNLRIKSVEPEDSAVYLCASSLGDTQYFGPGTRLLVL.

To note about this clone: Mouse germline and gene names are used. The read halts 1 residue ahead of the CDR3 end, with the missing end drawn from the germline J gene. The chain combines TRBV13-3 with TRBJ1-1; 9 bases map to TRBD1. There are 14 residues in the CDR3. Germline CDR1 is NNHDY and CDR2 is SYVADS. V was pared by 3 bases and J by 1 base, with 1 base of the junction left unmatched. The CDR3 spells CASSGGQGNTEVFF. The sequenced part of the CDR3 DNA is TGTGCCAGCAGTGGGGGACAGGGGAACACAGAAGTCTTC.

Note on this clone: The gene names here belong to mouse. CDR3 loop: CASSPGPRYEQYF. CDR3 bases read: TGTGCCAGCAGCCCGGGACCCCGATATGAACAGTAC. The V gene is TRBV2, the J gene TRBJ2-7, with D possibly called TRBD1 or TRBD2 (5 bases each). With the read ending 1 residue before the CDR3 end, the germline J gene is used to fill in that end. Trimming took off 4 bases at V and 4 bases at J, with 11 bases between the two ends. The CDR3 is 13 amino acids. The germline V gene has CDR1 LGHNA and CDR2 YSYQKL.

Worth noting for this clone: Gene names and germline refer to mouse. The CDR3 is cut off 1 residue early in the read; its end comes from the germline J gene. The chain uses TRBV1 and TRBJ2-7, with TRBD2 matching over 11 bases. Looked up from germline, CDR1 is NSQYPW and CDR2 is LRSPGD (reference sequence). The trim removed 2 bases at V and 6 bases at J, leaving 3 bases unmatched. The CDR3 has 14 amino acids. This CDR3 is CTCSANWGGGEQYF. CDR3 bases read: TGCACCTGCAGTGCAAACTGGGGGGGCGGTGAACAGTAC. Full variable domain (outside the CDR3, taken from reference TRBV1 and TRBJ2-7): VTLLEQNPRWRLVPRGQAVNLRCILKNSQYPWMSWYQQDLQKQLQWLFTLRSPGDKEVKSLPGADYLATRVTDTELRLQVANMSQGRTLYCTCSANWGGGEQYFGPGTRLTVL.

Comments on this clone: Gene names and germline match the mouse. The read ends 1 residue shy of where the CDR3 ends; the end is completed using the germline J gene. The J gene is TRBJ1-2, the V gene TRBV12-1; weak D call: TRBD1 (5 bases). The CDR3 contains 14 residues. The germline gives CDR1 SGHSN, CDR2 HYEKVE. V was trimmed by 2 bases and J by 0 bases, leaving 9 bases between them. The CDR3 reads CASSPDIANSDYTF. The CDR3 bases that were read are TGTGCCAGCTCTCCGGACATTGCAAACTCCGACTACACC.

A note on this clone: Gene and germline names: mouse. Partial CDR3 DNA: TGCACCTGCAGCGGGGACAGTAACCAAGACACCCAGTAC. Translating it yields CTCSGDSNQDTQY. The complete CDR3 protein is CTCSGDSNQDTQYF. The J gene is TRBJ2-5, the V gene TRBV1; 7 bases agree with TRBD1. From the germline J gene comes the end of the CDR3, since the read stops 1 residue before it. V shed 6 bases, J shed 0 bases, and the junction held 3 bases outside the gene matches. Germline CDR1 reads NSQYPW; CDR2 reads LRSPGD (reference sequence). CDR3 size: 14 residues. Full variable domain (remainder filled in from reference TRBV1 and TRBJ2-5): VTLLEQNPRWRLVPRGQAVNLRCILKNSQYPWMSWYQQDLQKQLQWLFTLRSPGDKEVKSLPGADYLATRVTDTELRLQVANMSQGRTLYCTCSGDSNQDTQYFGPGTRLLVL.

As for this clone: The junction shows a germline mismatch at one end, possibly a read error. Gene and germline names: mouse. The read finishes 1 residue shy of the CDR3 end, and the germline J gene is used to complete it. The chain uses TRBV13-1 and TRBJ2-7, with D uncertain. This CDR3 spans 12 amino acids. Germline CDR1 and CDR2: NSHNY and SYGAGN. The DNA read from the CDR3 is TGTGCCAGCGGTGATTCGGCCTATGAACAGTAC. Its protein is CASGDSAYEQY. The whole CDR3 sequence reads CASGDSAYEQYF.

A word on this clone: Gene names and germline refer to mouse. With the read ending 1 residue before the CDR3 end, the germline J gene is used to fill in that end. The chain carries TRBV12-1 and TRBJ1-1; no firm D call. Trimming shortened V by 5 bases and J by 0 bases, and 9 bases separated the two germline ends. CDR1 SGHSN and CDR2 HYEKVE come from the germline V gene. This CDR3 comprises 13 residues. CDR3 DNA, as far as it was read: TGTGCCAGCTACCAAATTGCAAACACAGAAGTCTTC. Protein: CASYQIANTEVF. In full, the CDR3 is CASYQIANTEVFF.

Comments on this clone: Genes and germline come from the mouse. Coverage ceases 1 residue before the CDR3 finishes, and the germline J gene fills in the end. The chain uses TRBV31 and TRBJ2-4; TRBD2 aligns across 8 bases. Germline CDR1 and CDR2: GKSSPN and SITVG. V shed 0 bases, J shed 10 bases, and the junction held 3 bases outside the gene matches. CDR3 length: 12 residues. CDR3 residues: CAWSLLGGPLYF. Incomplete CDR3 DNA: TGTGCCTGGAGTCTTCTGGGGGGCCCCTTGTAC.

As regards this clone: Gene names are the mouse ones. The read terminates 1 residue before the CDR3 end, so the remaining end is supplied by the germline J gene. This chain links TRBV12-1 with TRBJ1-3, with D possibly being TRBD1 (5 bases). The V and J ends lost 4 bases and 0 bases respectively, with 9 bases between them. CDR3 length: 14 residues. Germline CDR1 SGHSN, CDR2 HYEKVE. The sequenced part of the CDR3 DNA is TGTGCCAGCTCCCCACAGGATTCTGGAAATACGCTCTAT. As protein: CASSPQDSGNTLY. The full CDR3 is CASSPQDSGNTLYF.

In regard to this clone: Gene names and germline refer to mouse. Read sequence stops 1 residue before the CDR3 end, and the germline J gene provides the missing end. J is TRBJ2-7 and V is TRBV15; 10 bases are a match to TRBD2. V was clipped by 5 bases and J by 8 bases; unmatched bases: 6. The CDR3 is 13 amino acids. Germline V gene lookup returns CDR1 SGHND and CDR2 FRSKSL. Incomplete CDR3 DNA: TGTGCCAGCAGTCCAGGACTGGGGGCTCAACAGTAC. Amino acids: CASSPGLGAQQY. The CDR3 reads in full as CASSPGLGAQQYF.

Regarding this clone: Gene names follow the mouse nomenclature. This CDR3 is also generated by other DNA sequences in the sample. CDR3 sequence reads: CASSPDRNSDYTF. The sequenced part of the CDR3 DNA is TGTGCCAGCAGCCCGGACAGAAACTCCGACTACACC. The chain links TRBV3 to TRBJ1-2, with D possibly being TRBD1 (6 bases). The CDR3 extends 1 residue past the end of the read, so its final part is completed from the germline J gene. CDR1 and CDR2 from the germline V gene are SNHLY and FYNGKV (reference sequence). The CDR3 totals 13 residues. Trimming shortened V by 5 bases and J by 1 base, and 8 bases separated the two germline ends.

As concerns this clone: Gene names are mouse gene names. Read data end 1 residue before the CDR3 end; the end is taken from the germline J gene. The same CDR3 is also encoded by other DNA sequences in this sample. The chain uses TRBV5 and TRBJ2-5; D is undetermined. Trimming stripped 0 bases from V and 0 bases from J, with 7 bases between. This CDR3 contains 15 residues. The V gene's germline CDR1 is LGHNA and CDR2 YNLKQL (reference sequence). The part of the CDR3 DNA that was read is TGTGCCAGCAGCCAAGACCGGGTTAACCAAGACACCCAGTAC. Amino acid sequence: CASSQDRVNQDTQY. The entire CDR3 sequence reads CASSQDRVNQDTQYF.

In regard to this clone: Each gene name is a mouse one. With the read ending 1 residue before the CDR3 end, the germline J gene is used to fill in that end. The chain is built from TRBV29 and TRBJ2-2, with TRBD1 identical over 7 bases. In germline, CDR1 is MSHET, CDR2 SYDVDS. This CDR3 is 15 amino acids long. V lost 5 bases to trimming and J lost 1 base; unmatched junction nucleotides: 4. CDR3 residues: CASSRQGVNTGQLYF. Partial CDR3 DNA: TGTGCTAGCAGTAGACAGGGAGTAAACACCGGGCAGCTCTAC.

About this clone: Gene names are the mouse ones. The read ends 1 residue early relative to the CDR3; the germline J gene fills the gap. V gene TRBV3 combines with J gene TRBJ2-2; D possibly corresponds to TRBD1 (6 bases). Per the germline V gene, CDR1 is SNHLY and CDR2 is FYNGKV (reference sequence). Trimming shortened V by 5 bases and J by 0 bases, and 7 bases separated the two germline ends. The CDR3 extends over 14 amino acids. The sequenced part of the CDR3 DNA is TGTGCCAGCAGCCGGGACACAAACACCGGGCAGCTCTAC. It translates to CASSRDTNTGQLY. The entire CDR3 sequence reads CASSRDTNTGQLYF.